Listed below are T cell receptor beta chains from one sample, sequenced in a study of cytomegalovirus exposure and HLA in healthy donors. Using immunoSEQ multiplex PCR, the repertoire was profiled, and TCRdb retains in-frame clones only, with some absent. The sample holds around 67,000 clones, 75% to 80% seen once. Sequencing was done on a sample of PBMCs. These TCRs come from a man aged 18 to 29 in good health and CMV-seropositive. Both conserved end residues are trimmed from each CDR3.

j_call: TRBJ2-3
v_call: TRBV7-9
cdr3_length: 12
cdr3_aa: ASSSEGSTDTQY

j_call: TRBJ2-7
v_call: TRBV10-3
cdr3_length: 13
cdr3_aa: ASGPSGGRDYEQY

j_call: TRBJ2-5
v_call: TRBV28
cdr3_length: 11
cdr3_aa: ASHYSPLETQY

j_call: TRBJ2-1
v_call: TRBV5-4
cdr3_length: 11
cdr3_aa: ASSLSGDNEQF

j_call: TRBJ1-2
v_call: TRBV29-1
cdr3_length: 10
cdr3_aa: SAGARNYGYT

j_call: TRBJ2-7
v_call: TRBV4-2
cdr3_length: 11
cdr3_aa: ASSQEGGYEQY

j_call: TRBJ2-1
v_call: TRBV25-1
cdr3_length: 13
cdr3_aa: ASSAAGTTYNEQF

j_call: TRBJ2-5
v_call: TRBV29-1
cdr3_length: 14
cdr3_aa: SVDQEGTGVLETQY

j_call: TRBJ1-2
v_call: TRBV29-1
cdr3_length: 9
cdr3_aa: SVEEGYGYT

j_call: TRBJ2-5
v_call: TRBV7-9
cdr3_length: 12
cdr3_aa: ASSLSGSQETQY

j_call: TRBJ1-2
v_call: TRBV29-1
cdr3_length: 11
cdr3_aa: SVVSGGLGGYT

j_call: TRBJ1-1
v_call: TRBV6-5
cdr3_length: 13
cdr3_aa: ASRRDGEGGTEAF

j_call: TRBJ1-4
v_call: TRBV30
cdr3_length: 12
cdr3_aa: ACSRDSNNEKLF

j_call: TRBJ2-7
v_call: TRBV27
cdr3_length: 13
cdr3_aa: ASSLSAGGSYEQY

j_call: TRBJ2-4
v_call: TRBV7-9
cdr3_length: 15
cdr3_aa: ASSLPWGGPTKNIQY

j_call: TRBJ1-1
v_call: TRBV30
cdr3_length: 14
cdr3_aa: AWDSRDRGLGAGAF

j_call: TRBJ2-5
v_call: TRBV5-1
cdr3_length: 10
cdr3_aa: ASRLDQETQY

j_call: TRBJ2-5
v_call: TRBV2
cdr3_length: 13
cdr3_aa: ASSLTSGWGETQY

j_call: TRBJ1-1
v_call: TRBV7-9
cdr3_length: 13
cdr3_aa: ASSAWDRMNTEAF

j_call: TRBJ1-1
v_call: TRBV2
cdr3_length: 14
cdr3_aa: ASSPQNRGSGTEAF

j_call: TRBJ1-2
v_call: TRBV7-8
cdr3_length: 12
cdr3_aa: ASSLGTGSYGYT

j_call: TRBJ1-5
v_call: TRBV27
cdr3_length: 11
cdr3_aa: ASSRQSNQPQH

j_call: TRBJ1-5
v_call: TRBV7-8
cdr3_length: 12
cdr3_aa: ASSLQDRNQPQH

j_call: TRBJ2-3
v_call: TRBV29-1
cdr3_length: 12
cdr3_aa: SVGGRVKLDTQY

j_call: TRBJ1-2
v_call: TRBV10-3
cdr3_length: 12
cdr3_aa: AISVGEGQSGYT

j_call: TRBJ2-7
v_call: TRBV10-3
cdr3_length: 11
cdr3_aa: AINSREDYEQY

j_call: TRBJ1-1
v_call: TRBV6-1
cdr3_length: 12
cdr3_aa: ASSDGQVNTEAF

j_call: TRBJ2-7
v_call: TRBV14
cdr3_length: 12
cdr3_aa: ASSYGTGLYEQY

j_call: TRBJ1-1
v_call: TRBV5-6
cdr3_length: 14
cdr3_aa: ASSRDRGHSNTEAF

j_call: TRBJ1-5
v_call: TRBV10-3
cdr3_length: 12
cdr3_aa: AISSGQSNQPQH

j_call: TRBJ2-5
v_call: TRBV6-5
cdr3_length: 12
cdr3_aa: ASSPGQSLETQY

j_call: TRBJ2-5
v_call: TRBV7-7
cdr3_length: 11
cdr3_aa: ASSRDRGETQY